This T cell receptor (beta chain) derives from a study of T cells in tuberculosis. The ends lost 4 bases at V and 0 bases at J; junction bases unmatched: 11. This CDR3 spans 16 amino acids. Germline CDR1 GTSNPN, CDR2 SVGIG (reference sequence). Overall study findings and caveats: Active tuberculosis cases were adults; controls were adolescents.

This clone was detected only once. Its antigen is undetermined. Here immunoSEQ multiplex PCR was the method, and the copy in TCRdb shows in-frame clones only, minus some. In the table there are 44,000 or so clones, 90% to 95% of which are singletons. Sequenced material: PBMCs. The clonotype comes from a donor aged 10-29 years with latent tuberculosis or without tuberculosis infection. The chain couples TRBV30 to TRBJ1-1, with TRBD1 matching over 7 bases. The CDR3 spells CAWISGQRDMNTEAFF. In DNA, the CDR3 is TGTGCCTGGATCTCGGGACAGCGAGATATGAACACTGAAGCTTTCTTT.